In this sample, the clone carrying this T cell receptor beta chain turned up a few times. Its antigen is undetermined. This sample was included in a study of shared clonotypes between healthy human individuals. Overall study results and limits: Clonotype sharing among the donors was expected to vary with sequencing depth.

Only in-frame clones appear in the TCRdb table, and some are missing; sequencing was by immunoSEQ multiplex PCR. The table has about 560,000 clones, around three quarters seen once; the top ten hold around 12%. CDR3 length: 15 amino acids. In germline, CDR1 is SGHRS, CDR2 YFSETQ. The V gene lost 4 bases and the J gene lost 5 bases, with 16 bases spanning the gap. Every contributor of samples was a Caucasian grown-up residing in Nashville, Tennessee. The sequence was collected from a woman aged 40 to 50 in good health. Some clones in this sample may be carry-over from other donors' samples. V gene TRBV5-1 combines with J gene TRBJ1-5; no definite D call. The sample taken for sequencing was PBMCs. The CDR3 is CASSHLGGLDQPQHF. The CDR3 bases are TGCGCCAGCAGCCACCTGGGAGGGCTTGATCAGCCCCAGCATTTT.